This entry describes one T cell receptor (beta chain). Its antigen is unidentified. Germline is not matched at one junction end, which may reflect a read error. The data stem from a study of blood T cells in healthy people across ages. The overall study: There was about one barcoded beta molecule captured by template switching per two T cells. Study-wide results and limits: PBMCs went unsorted, and a conclusive naive versus antigen-experienced comparison was therefore prevented. Per-million-T-cell TCR beta diversity fell roughly linearly with age.

Next came a second PCR, run for about 6 to 12 cycles, which used a sample-barcoded 5' primer along with a J-beta primer mix. TCRdb processed the 5' RACE reads anew with MiXCR; each CDR3 protein has one entry. This table has some 1.6 million distinct CDR3 sequences, roughly 32% appearing once. The CDR3 is 15 residues long. The germline V gene encodes CDR1 MGHRA and CDR2 YSYEKL. The chain is built from TRBV4-1 and TRBJ2-1; TRBD2 is a possible D gene (6 bases). Source material: blood. The sequence derives from a woman aged 25 to 45 in good health. The CDR3 spells CASSQAGGNRNERFF. Here the CDR3 DNA reads TGCGCCAGCAGCCAGGCAGGAGGGAATCGCAATGAGCGGTTCTTC.